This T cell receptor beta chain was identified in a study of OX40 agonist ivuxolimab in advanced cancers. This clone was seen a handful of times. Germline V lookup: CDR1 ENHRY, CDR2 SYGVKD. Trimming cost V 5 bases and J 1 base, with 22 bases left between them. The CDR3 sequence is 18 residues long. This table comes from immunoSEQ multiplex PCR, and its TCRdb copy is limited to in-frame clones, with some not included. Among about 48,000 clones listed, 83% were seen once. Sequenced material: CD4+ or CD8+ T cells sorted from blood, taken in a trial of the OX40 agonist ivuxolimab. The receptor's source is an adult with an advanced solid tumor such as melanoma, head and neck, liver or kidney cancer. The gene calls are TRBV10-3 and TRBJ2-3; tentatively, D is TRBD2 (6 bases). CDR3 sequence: CAISIGLGGPFGTDTQYF. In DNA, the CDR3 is TGTGCCATCAGTATTGGGCTGGGGGGTCCCTTCGGCACAGATACGCAGTATTTT.